Following are 12 T cell receptor beta chains from one sample sequenced in a study of cytomegalovirus exposure and HLA in healthy donors. The study ran its PCR with 60 Vbeta and 13 Jbeta primers. The assay was immunoSEQ multiplex PCR, and TCRdb's table has in-frame clones only and misses some. The data show about 130,000 clones, roughly 69% seen once. The sample taken for sequencing was PBMCs. All receptors derive from a human donor in good health.

The chain links TRBV6-1 to TRBJ2-7; no clear D. The CDR3 contains 14 residues. Per the germline V gene, CDR1 is MNHNS and CDR2 is SASEGT. V was pared by 3 bases and J by 6 bases, with 15 bases between. The CDR3, as DNA: TGTGCCAGCAGTGATCCTGCCTACGCCCTCGAGCAGTACTTC. Translation: CASSDPAYALEQYF.

The chain is built from TRBV5-6 and TRBJ2-1; 7 nucleotides agree with TRBD2. Germline V gives CDR1 SGHDT, CDR2 YYEEEE. CDR3 length: 15 residues. V gave up 4 bases and J gave up 6 bases; unmatched junction bases: 10. Here the CDR3 reads CASSPERDPSNEQFF. The CDR3 DNA reads as TGTGCCAGCAGCCCAGAGCGGGATCCCTCCAATGAGCAGTTCTTC.

V gene TRBV7-3 combines with J gene TRBJ2-2, with D possibly matching TRBD2 (7 bases). V was cut by 5 bases and J by 7 bases, with 17 bases left in between. The germline CDR1 and CDR2 sequences are SGHTA and FQGTGA. This CDR3 contains 15 residues. The CDR3 region is CASSPRGGVGGELFF. In DNA, the CDR3 is TGTGCCAGCAGCCCGAGGGGGGGGGTCGGCGGGGAGCTGTTTTTT.

The CDR3 sequence is CASSQVTGVYNEQFF. The CDR3 coding sequence is TGCGCCAGCAGCCAAGTAACAGGGGTCTACAATGAGCAGTTCTTC. The chain links TRBV4-3 to TRBJ2-1, with 7 bases identical to TRBD1. The germline V gene encodes CDR1 LGHNA and CDR2 YSLEER. Losses at the gene ends were 1 base for V and 3 bases for J; bases not matched to a gene: 3. The CDR3 consists of 15 residues.

The chain couples TRBV5-1 to TRBJ2-3, with 12 bases lining up with TRBD2. The germline V gene has CDR1 SGHRS and CDR2 YFSETQ. V shed 4 bases, J shed 0 bases, and the junction held 6 bases outside the gene matches. This CDR3 is built from 17 residues. The CDR3 spells CASSLRTSGVSTDTQYF. CDR3 in DNA: TGCGCCAGCAGCCTCCGGACTAGCGGGGTTAGCACAGATACGCAGTATTTT.

The chain has TRBV10-2 and TRBJ1-4, with a weak D call TRBD1 (6 bases). Germline-derived CDR1 and CDR2 are WSHSY and SAAADI. V was pared by 4 bases and J by 5 bases, with 17 bases between. The CDR3 has 16 amino acids. DNA for the CDR3: TGCGCCAGCAGTGGACAGGACCTAGGATCGAATGAAAAACTGTTTTTT. Translation: CASSGQDLGSNEKLFF.

The chain carries TRBV5-1 and TRBJ2-3; 11 bases line up with TRBD2. Germline V lookup: CDR1 SGHRS, CDR2 YFSETQ. J was trimmed by 6 bases and V by 4 bases; bases with no gene match: 16. The CDR3 consists of 18 residues. As DNA, the CDR3 is TGCGCCAGCAGCCACTTAGCGGGGGGGACTCTAGCGTTTGATACGCAGTATTTT. This sequence encodes CASSHLAGGTLAFDTQYF.

This clone showed up just a few times. The chain carries TRBV30 and TRBJ2-4; D is possibly TRBD1 (6 bases). This CDR3 is built from 12 residues. V was pared by 7 bases and J by 7 bases, with 14 bases between. Looked up from germline, CDR1 is GTSNPN and CDR2 is SVGIG (reference sequence). Here the CDR3 reads CAYTGLGNIQYF. The CDR3 DNA is TGTGCCTACACAGGGTTGGGGAACATTCAGTACTTC.

The chain has TRBV25-1 and TRBJ1-6, with D perhaps matching TRBD1 (6 bases). The V gene lost 6 bases and the J gene lost 7 bases, with 16 bases spanning the gap. The CDR3 is 15 amino acids. CDR1 and CDR2 from the germline V gene are MGHDK and SYGVNS. CDR3 residues: CASRPAAGENSPLHF. DNA of the CDR3: TGTGCCAGCAGACCCGCGGCAGGGGAGAATTCACCCCTCCACTTT.

The chain joins TRBV28 to TRBJ1-4; 12 bases align to TRBD1. Trimming at V came to 4 bases and at J to 3 bases, leaving 6 bases not matched to a gene. Per the germline V gene, CDR1 is MDHEN and CDR2 is SYDVKM. The CDR3 covers 17 residues. The CDR3 spells CASSSIRDRGPNEKLFF. CDR3 DNA: TGTGCCAGCAGTTCGATTCGGGACAGGGGGCCTAATGAAAAACTGTTTTTT.

The gene calls are TRBV6-1 and TRBJ1-5; 7 nucleotides agree with TRBD1. The junction had 4 bases not matched to a gene; V was cut back by 4 bases and J by 1 base. The CDR3 spans 15 residues. Germline V gives CDR1 MNHNS, CDR2 SASEGT. Here the CDR3 DNA reads TGTGCCAGCAGTGCTTCGACAGGGAGCAATCAGCCCCAGCATTTT. Translation gives CASSASTGSNQPQHF.

V gene TRBV5-5 combines with J gene TRBJ1-4; possibly TRBD1 for D (6 bases). V dropped 4 bases and J dropped 4 bases, with 14 bases sitting between them. The germline V gene encodes CDR1 SGHKS and CDR2 YYEKEE (reference sequence). This CDR3 contains 15 residues. The CDR3 spells CASSGAAGVNEKLFF. In nucleotides, the CDR3 is TGTGCCAGCAGCGGCGCGGCAGGGGTTAATGAAAAACTGTTTTTT.